A single sample gave rise to the 24 T cell receptor beta chains below, sequenced in a study of PD-1 blockade in mismatch repair-deficient tumors (dated by TCRdb to between 2016 and 2019). Read against the paper, the sample's time point label means: 10-day in vitro stimulation with candidate mutation-associated neoantigen peptide 1. To prepare the library, the immunoSEQ multiplex PCR assay was applied. TCRdb holds this immuneACCESS table with in-frame rearrangements only. Some clones are missing; in checked studies, unresolved V genes explain under half, and the rest has no known cause. Within this sample are several thousand clones, with roughly 84% of them counted one time only. Of the sample, under 15% falls within the top ten clones. What these receptors recognize is not known. The input for sequencing was cells cultured in vitro, taken from a patient treated with pembrolizumab. Receptors were obtained from an adult with mismatch repair-deficient cancer.

The chain has TRBV27 and TRBJ2-4, with 8 bases aligning to TRBD2. V dropped 1 base and J dropped 6; count of bases not matched to a gene: 8. Germline V CDR1 and CDR2: MNHEY, SMNVEV (reference sequence). This CDR3 is 16 amino acids long. For the CDR3, the DNA is TGTGCCAGCAGTTTATTACGGGAGGGCGAGGGAAACATTCAGTACTTC. This gives the protein CASSLLREGEGNIQYF.

The chain combines TRBV27 with TRBJ2-7, with D possibly being TRBD1 (6 bases). V was shortened by 6 bases and J by 0 bases, with 12 bases between the two germline ends. The CDR3 sequence is 14 residues long. CDR1 is MNHEY, CDR2 SMNVEV, per germline (reference sequence). CDR3 DNA sequence: TGTGCCAGCAGCGGGACACGTCTCTCCTACGAGCAGTACTTC. As protein: CASSGTRLSYEQYF.

The rearrangement uses TRBV27 and TRBJ2-5; no clear D. Germline values: CDR1 MNHEY, CDR2 SMNVEV (reference sequence). The CDR3 is 11 amino acids. V lost 5 bases, J lost 7 bases, and 8 bases lay in between. The CDR3 region has the DNA TGTGCCAGCAGTCGATCAGGGACCCAGTACTTC. Protein product: CASSRSGTQYF.

The chain has TRBV5-1 and TRBJ2-3; tentative D call: TRBD1 (6 bases). Germline V gene data show CDR1 as SGHRS and CDR2 as YFSETQ. The CDR3 sequence is 16 residues long. V gave up 0 bases and J gave up 4 bases, with 15 bases separating them. The CDR3 region is CASSLGTIQGADTQYF. For the CDR3, the DNA is TGCGCCAGCAGCTTGGGGACAATACAGGGCGCAGATACGCAGTATTTT.

J is TRBJ2-5 and V is TRBV19; 10 bases fit TRBD2. The CDR3 is made up of 17 amino acids. Trimming removed 5 bases from V and 4 bases from J; junction bases left unmatched: 13. CDR1 and CDR2 (germline): LNHDA, SQIVND (reference sequence). The CDR3 is CASSPLASGSMGETQYF. The DNA for the CDR3 is TGTGCCAGTAGTCCCCTTGCTAGCGGGAGTATGGGAGAGACCCAGTACTTC.

J is TRBJ2-3 and V is TRBV7-6; unclear D gene. Trimming stripped 2 bases from V and 4 bases from J, with 19 bases between. Germline V gene sequence: CDR1 SGHVS, CDR2 FNYEAQ. This CDR3 contains 17 residues. This CDR3 reads CASSLYISVSSADTQYF. CDR3 coding DNA: TGTGCCAGCAGCTTATACATTTCCGTGTCCAGTGCAGATACGCAGTATTTT.

The sample holds one count of this clone. J is TRBJ2-2 and V is TRBV5-1; 10 nucleotides line up with TRBD2. CDR1 SGHRS and CDR2 YFSETQ come from the germline V gene. This CDR3 has 18 residues. The trim removed 1 base at V and 4 bases at J, leaving 10 bases unmatched. In nucleotides, the CDR3 is TGCGCCAGCAGCTTGAGAAGGTTCGGACTAGCGGCCACCGGGGAGCTGTTTTTT. Its translation is CASSLRRFGLAATGELFF.

The rearrangement joins TRBV11-1 to TRBJ2-6; D gene unclear. Trimming cost V 1 base and J 0 bases, with 10 bases left between them. Per germline, CDR1 SGHAT and CDR2 FQDESV (reference sequence). The CDR3 contains 17 residues. CDR3 coding DNA: TGTGCCAGCAGCTTAGTAGGCAGGAGCTCTGGGGCCAACGTCCTGACTTTC. Translation gives CASSLVGRSSGANVLTF.

Points on this clone: This same CDR3 is encoded by further DNA sequences in the sample. The chain combines TRBV5-1 with TRBJ2-1; either TRBD1 or TRBD2 may supply D (5 bases each). Per the germline V gene, CDR1 is SGHRS and CDR2 is YFSETQ. The CDR3 sequence is 14 residues long. V lost 4 bases and J lost 10, with 18 bases in between. The CDR3 is CASSLVGGTYEQFF. In DNA, the CDR3 is TGCGCCAGCAGCCTGGTTGGGGGAACTTACGAGCAGTTCTTC.

This clone appeared a few times. The CDR3, as DNA: TGTGCCAGCAGAAAACAGGGAACTCAGCCCCAGCATTTT. This codes for CASRKQGTQPQHF. The chain links TRBV6-6 to TRBJ1-5; D may be TRBD1 (6 bases). Germline loops: CDR1 MNHNY, CDR2 SVGAGI (reference sequence). CDR3 size: 13 residues. V was shortened by 6 bases and J by 6 bases, with 12 bases between the two germline ends.

The chain links TRBV2 to TRBJ1-4, with a weak D call TRBD1 (6 bases). The CDR3 has 16 residues. CDR1 is SNHLY and CDR2 is FYNNEI in the germline V gene. The germline V and J ends were trimmed by 7 bases and 0 bases, with 15 bases remaining between them. The CDR3 loop reads CASTKDRMTTNEKLFF. The CDR3 coding sequence is TGTGCCAGCACCAAAGACAGGATGACAACTAATGAAAAACTGTTTTTT.

This clone was observed a few times. This chain joins TRBV7-3 and TRBJ2-5, with TRBD1 matching over 7 bases. Trimming took 4 bases from V and 5 from J; bases not matched to a gene: 10. Germline values: CDR1 SGHTA, CDR2 FQGTGA. The CDR3 is 15 residues long. The CDR3 spells CASSSAGGLGETQYF. DNA for the CDR3: TGTGCCAGCAGCTCTGCAGGGGGTTTAGGGGAGACCCAGTACTTC.

CDR3 bases: TGCGCCAGCAGCCAAGCTGTCCAGAGCATGAACACTGAAGCTTTCTTT. Translating it yields CASSQAVQSMNTEAFF. The rearrangement uses TRBV4-1 and TRBJ1-1; no clear D gene. V was cut by 1 base and J by 0 bases, with 12 bases left in between. Germline-derived CDR1 and CDR2 are MGHRA and YSYEKL. This CDR3 contains 16 residues.

The chain combines TRBV11-2 with TRBJ2-3; 9 nucleotides align to TRBD1. Germline CDR1 reads SGHAT; CDR2 reads FQNNGV. V gave up 6 bases and J gave up 4 bases; unmatched junction bases: 2. The CDR3 contains 13 residues. The CDR3 reads CASRTGGADTQYF. CDR3 bases: TGTGCCAGCAGAACAGGGGGCGCAGATACGCAGTATTTT.

This clone was counted once. V and J are TRBV5-4 and TRBJ2-5; D call uncertain. Germline lookup yields CDR1 SGHNT and CDR2 YYREEE (reference sequence). CDR3 size: 13 residues. Trimming removed 0 bases from V and 2 bases from J, with 5 bases in between. The CDR3 spells CASSLVSQETQYF. In DNA form, the CDR3 reads TGTGCCAGCAGCTTGGTCAGTCAAGAGACCCAGTACTTC.

The chain recombines TRBV5-4 with TRBJ2-6; D might be TRBD2 (5 bases). The CDR3 is 16 amino acids. The germline V gene encodes CDR1 SGHNT and CDR2 YYREEE (reference sequence). The V and J ends lost 6 bases and 2 bases respectively, with 15 bases between them. CDR3 residues: CASTPGGFTGANVLTF. The CDR3 region has the DNA TGTGCCAGCACCCCTGGAGGCTTCACTGGGGCCAACGTCCTGACTTTC.

The chain carries TRBV11-3 and TRBJ1-2, with TRBD1 identical over 7 bases. The germline gives CDR1 SGHNT, CDR2 YENEEA. The CDR3 is 12 amino acids. Trimming at V came to 5 bases and at J to 7 bases, leaving 4 bases not matched to a gene. This CDR3 reads CASSTRTGGYTF. CDR3 nucleotide sequence: TGTGCCAGCAGCACCAGGACAGGTGGCTACACCTTC.

V usage is TRBV18 and J usage is TRBJ1-6; 12 bases agree with TRBD1. Germline V gene sequence: CDR1 KGHSH, CDR2 LQKENI. The CDR3 sequence is 15 residues long. V gave up 2 bases and J gave up 12 bases; unmatched junction bases: 5. The CDR3 sequence is CASSPGTGGGLPLHF. The DNA for the CDR3 is TGTGCCAGCTCACCAGGGACAGGGGGCGGATTACCCCTCCACTTT.

The V gene is TRBV28, the J gene TRBJ2-1; TRBD1 might be the D (5 bases). This CDR3 spans 17 amino acids. CDR1 and CDR2 (germline): MDHEN, SYDVKM. V lost 4 bases and J 2 bases, leaving 18 bases between the germline ends. This CDR3 is CASSSLTVPKAYNEQFF. In DNA, the CDR3 is TGTGCCAGCAGTTCCCTGACAGTCCCTAAGGCCTACAATGAGCAGTTCTTC.

In this sample, this clone turned up once. V gene TRBV27 combines with J gene TRBJ1-5; the D gene is possibly TRBD1 (5 bases). The length of the CDR3 is 14 residues. Trimming took 3 bases from V and 2 from J, leaving 8 bases between them. Looked up from germline, CDR1 is MNHEY and CDR2 is SMNVEV (reference sequence). The CDR3 DNA follows: TGTGCCAGCAGTTTGGAACAGGGCAATCAGCCCCAGCATTTT. Translated, it gives CASSLEQGNQPQHF.

This chain uses TRBV19 with TRBJ1-5, with 8 bases fitting TRBD1. After removal of 4 bases from V and 5 bases from J, the junction contained 10 bases not matched to a gene. Germline V lookup: CDR1 LNHDA, CDR2 SQIVND (reference sequence). The CDR3 is made up of 16 amino acids. CDR3 amino acids: CASSRIGQGGDQPQHF. In DNA form, the CDR3 reads TGTGCCAGTAGTAGAATCGGACAGGGCGGAGATCAGCCCCAGCATTTT.

This chain connects TRBV10-3 to TRBJ2-7; D is uncertain. The germline gives CDR1 ENHRY, CDR2 SYGVKD. V was pared by 11 bases and J by 2 bases, with 13 bases between. The CDR3 runs 12 residues. CDR3 bases: TGTGCCTCAGGACCCACGACCTACGAGCAGTACTTC. Protein sequence: CASGPTTYEQYF.

This clone was detected only once. The rearrangement links TRBV14 to TRBJ2-3, with a tentative D call TRBD1 (6 bases). The germline CDR1 and CDR2 sequences are SGHDN and FVKESK. The V end lost 2 bases, the J end lost 8 bases, and 11 bases lay between the germline ends. This CDR3 comprises 13 residues. DNA of the CDR3: TGTGCCAGCAGCCAAAACCTCAGGGGTACGCAGTATTTT. It encodes CASSQNLRGTQYF.

This clone occurred a few times. The CDR3 loop is CASSPLGQQFGYTF. The CDR3 DNA reads as TGTGCCAGCAGCCCCCTGGGACAGCAGTTTGGCTACACCTTC. The chain is built from TRBV27 and TRBJ1-2; 7 nucleotides match TRBD1. Unmatched junction bases numbered 11, after V lost 6 bases and J lost 7 bases. The CDR3 is 14 residues long. CDR1 is MNHEY and CDR2 is SMNVEV in the germline V gene (reference sequence).